A single sample is the source of the 21 T cell receptor beta chains below, sequenced in a study of response to subunit inactivated influenza vaccine. TCRdb ran MiXCR on the RT-PCR reads and lists one entry per CDR3 protein. The data show 500,000 to 600,000 distinct CDR3 sequences, with 14% seen just once and 11% held by the top ten. Specimen: PBMCs from blood, collected 12 days after vaccination. These receptors came from a man aged 50-59 years who received an inactivated influenza vaccine.

The chain has TRBV5-1 and TRBJ2-1, with D perhaps matching TRBD1 or TRBD2 (6 bases each). V lost 4 bases and J 5 bases, leaving 13 bases between the germline ends. This CDR3 spans 14 amino acids. Germline V gene sequence: CDR1 SGHRS, CDR2 YFSETQ. The CDR3, as DNA: TGCGCCAGCAGCGTTTACGGGGGCAACAATGAGCAGTTCTTC. Its translation is CASSVYGGNNEQFF.

This clonotype was seen a few times. This chain uses TRBV7-2 with TRBJ2-1; TRBD1 agrees at 9 bases. The J segment lost 7 bases and the V segment lost 1 base, leaving 5 bases of the junction unmatched. In germline, CDR1 is SGHTA, CDR2 FQGNSA. The CDR3 has 15 amino acids. The CDR3 bases are TGTGCCAGCAGCTTAGACCCGGGACAGGGAAATGAGCAGTTCTTC. This codes for CASSLDPGQGNEQFF.

The chain recombines TRBV15 with TRBJ2-2; 8 bases are a match to TRBD1. The CDR3 runs to 16 residues. V lost 3 bases to trimming and J lost 0 bases; unmatched junction nucleotides: 3. Germline assignment: CDR1 LNHNV and CDR2 YYDKDF (reference sequence). For the CDR3, the DNA is TGTGCCACCAGCAGGACACAGGGGGCGAACACCGGGGAGCTGTTTTTT. Translating gives CATSRTQGANTGELFF. Drawing the rest from reference TRBV15 and TRBJ2-2, the complete variable domain is DAMVIQNPRYQVTQFGKPVTLSCSQTLNHNVMYWYQQKSSQAPKLLFHYYDKDFNNEADTPDNFQSRRPNTSFCFLDIRSPGLGDTAMYLCATSRTQGANTGELFFGEGSRLTVL.

This clonotype was counted at least ten times. The genes are TRBV29-1 and TRBJ2-2; D may be TRBD1 (5 bases). Trimming took off 0 bases at V and 4 bases at J, with 12 bases between the two ends. Germline-derived CDR1 and CDR2 are SQVTM and ANQGSEA. The CDR3 length is 15 residues. The CDR3 region is CSVEDRELGTGELFF. In DNA, the CDR3 is TGCAGCGTTGAAGACAGGGAATTGGGCACCGGGGAGCTGTTTTTT.

This clonotype was seen only a few times. J is TRBJ2-1 and V is TRBV20-1; TRBD2 matches at 13 bases. CDR3 length: 16 amino acids. V gave up 5 bases and J gave up 4 bases; unmatched junction bases: 8. Germline V gives CDR1 DFQATT, CDR2 SNEGSKA (reference sequence). The CDR3 sequence: CSAGTSGIVPYNEQFF. CDR3 nucleotide sequence: TGCAGTGCTGGGACTAGCGGGATTGTCCCATACAATGAGCAGTTCTTC.

This clonotype was counted between two and nine times. J is TRBJ2-2 and V is TRBV12-3 or TRBV12-4, with D perhaps matching TRBD1 (6 bases). The CDR3 is made up of 19 amino acids. Trimming cost V 0 bases and J 2 bases, with 19 bases left between them. The CDR3: CASSLARGRGPPNTGELFF. The CDR3 bases are TGTGCCAGCAGTTTAGCGCGTGGCAGGGGTCCCCCAAACACCGGGGAGCTGTTTTTT.

The chain carries TRBV30 and TRBJ2-1; 15 bases match TRBD2. Trimming at V came to 4 bases and at J to 8 bases, leaving 15 bases not matched to a gene. In germline, CDR1 is GTSNPN, CDR2 SVGIG (reference sequence). The CDR3 totals 18 residues. CDR3 loop: CAWTSGVSGLAGGDEQFF. CDR3 DNA: TGTGCCTGGACCTCCGGGGTTTCTGGACTAGCGGGAGGGGATGAGCAGTTCTTC.

In this sample, this clonotype turned up many times. V gene TRBV5-1 combines with J gene TRBJ2-1; D remains unclear. The germline CDR1 and CDR2 sequences are SGHRS and YFSETQ. Trimming left V 2 bases short and J 4 bases short, with 10 bases between. CDR3 length equals 14 residues. The CDR3 DNA sequence: TGCGCCAGCAGCTTTTCTCCGGATTACAATGAGCAGTTCTTC. Protein: CASSFSPDYNEQFF.

Many counts were recorded for this clonotype. The V gene is TRBV7-6, the J gene TRBJ2-3; no firm D call. V was shortened by 5 bases and J by 4 bases, with 7 bases between the two germline ends. This CDR3 has 12 residues. CDR1 is SGHVS, CDR2 FNYEAQ, per germline. CDR3 nucleotide sequence: TGTGCCAGCAGCCGTCCAGCAGATACGCAGTATTTT. This codes for CASSRPADTQYF.

The chain has TRBV4-1 and TRBJ2-7, with D perhaps TRBD2 (6 bases). Germline loops: CDR1 MGHRA, CDR2 YSYEKL. The CDR3 has 17 residues. Trimming took off 0 bases at V and 3 bases at J, with 18 bases between the two ends. The CDR3 DNA follows: TGCGCCAGCAGCCAAGAGATCGGGACTCAAAAAAACTACGAGCAGTACTTC. Translation: CASSQEIGTQKNYEQYF.

The V call is TRBV10-3, the J call TRBJ1-1, with 7 bases aligning to TRBD1. The CDR3 is 13 residues long. Germline V gene sequence: CDR1 ENHRY, CDR2 SYGVKD. The V segment lost 6 bases and the J segment 6 bases; nucleotides outside the gene matches: 7. CDR3 sequence reads: CAISRTGNAEAFF. The DNA of the CDR3 is TGTGCCATCAGCCGGACAGGTAATGCTGAAGCTTTCTTT.

This clonotype was picked up a small number of times. This rearrangement joins TRBV20-1 to TRBJ2-7; 7 bases are shared with TRBD2. The CDR3 contains 15 residues. The V and J ends lost 3 bases and 5 bases, in that order; junction bases with no gene match: 13. In germline, CDR1 is DFQATT, CDR2 SNEGSKA (reference sequence). The CDR3 DNA follows: TGCAGTGCTAGGAGGGATTGGGGGGGAAACCACGAGCAGTACTTC. Its protein is CSARRDWGGNHEQYF.

This clonotype was recorded at least ten times. The chain uses TRBV20-1 and TRBJ2-1; D is possibly TRBD2 (7 bases). Germline V gene lookup returns CDR1 DFQATT and CDR2 SNEGSKA (reference sequence). V was cut by 6 bases and J by 9 bases, with 21 bases left in between. The CDR3 contains 14 residues. The CDR3 spells CSASTDGGLGEQFF. As DNA, the CDR3 is TGCAGTGCCTCGACCGACGGGGGGCTGGGTGAGCAGTTCTTC.

The V and J genes are TRBV12-3 or TRBV12-4 and TRBJ2-7, with D unresolved. V lost 6 bases and J 10 bases, leaving 13 bases between the germline ends. CDR3 length: 11 amino acids. The CDR3 DNA sequence: TGTGCCAGCAGAAGTAACGGTCAACAGTACTTC. It is translated as CASRSNGQQYF.

This rearrangement joins TRBV29-1 to TRBJ2-1, with D unresolved. Germline assignment: CDR1 SQVTM and CDR2 ANQGSEA. The V end was cut by 8 bases, the J end by 9 bases, with 14 bases between. The CDR3 spans 11 residues. This CDR3 reads CSLGIRAEQFF. DNA of the CDR3: TGCAGCCTAGGTATCCGGGCTGAGCAGTTCTTC.

This clonotype was detected only a few times. J is TRBJ1-3 and V is TRBV7-8, with a tentative D call TRBD1 (5 bases). The CDR3 runs to 15 residues. The ends were cut back, 5 bases at V and 0 bases at J, with 11 bases in the middle. Germline V gives CDR1 SGHVS, CDR2 FQNEAQ. CDR3 residues: CASSRGRDSGNTIYF. In DNA, the CDR3 is TGTGCCAGCAGCCGGGGCCGAGACTCTGGAAACACCATATATTTT. Complete variable domain (other parts from reference TRBV7-8 and TRBJ1-3): GAGVSQSPRYKVAKRGQDVALRCDPISGHVSLFWYQQALGQGPEFLTYFQNEAQLDKSGLPSDRFFAERPEGSVSTLKIQRTQQEDSAVYLCASSRGRDSGNTIYFGEGSWLTVV.

The V gene is TRBV30, the J gene TRBJ2-6; D call uncertain. V lost 5 bases to trimming and J lost 3 bases, with 11 bases between them. The CDR3 extends over 14 amino acids. The germline V gene encodes CDR1 GTSNPN and CDR2 SVGIG (reference sequence). CDR3 sequence: CAWVSLGGANVLTF. CDR3 nucleotides: TGTGCCTGGGTTTCTTTGGGTGGGGCCAACGTCCTGACTTTC.

The V call is TRBV5-1, the J call TRBJ2-3; possibly TRBD1 for D (6 bases). Trimming shortened V by 0 bases and J by 7 bases, and 18 bases separated the two germline ends. Germline values: CDR1 SGHRS, CDR2 YFSETQ. This CDR3 has 16 residues. The CDR3 reads CASSLGSAQGSNTQYF. The CDR3 DNA sequence: TGCGCCAGCAGCTTGGGAAGTGCCCAGGGGAGCAATACGCAGTATTTT.

The table lists this clonotype with a few counts. The gene calls are TRBV11-2 and TRBJ2-1; the D is unclear. The length of the CDR3 is 13 residues. V was shortened by 2 bases and J by 3 bases, with 5 bases between the two germline ends. The V gene's germline CDR1 is SGHAT and CDR2 FQNNGV. This CDR3 reads CASSLTFYNEQFF. CDR3 bases: TGTGCCAGCAGCTTAACTTTCTACAATGAGCAGTTCTTC.

The rearrangement uses TRBV20-1 and TRBJ2-5, with 13 positions matching TRBD2. Germline CDR1 reads DFQATT; CDR2 reads SNEGSKA (reference sequence). With V trimmed by 6 bases and J by 4 bases, 14 bases remained unmatched. The CDR3 contains 17 residues. This chain's CDR3 is CSAGGTSGRVGRETQYF. Here the CDR3 DNA reads TGCAGTGCCGGGGGAACTAGCGGGAGGGTTGGGCGAGAGACCCAGTACTTC.

The rearrangement uses TRBV5-5 and TRBJ1-4; D is unresolved. The CDR3 sequence is 15 residues long. V lost 0 bases, J lost 6 bases, and 12 bases lay in between. CDR1 is SGHKS, CDR2 YYEKEE, per germline (reference sequence). CDR3 residues: CASSLVGGIHEKLFF. In DNA, the CDR3 is TGTGCCAGCAGCTTGGTTGGAGGGATACATGAAAAACTGTTTTTT.